This T cell receptor (beta chain) is drawn from a study of cytomegalovirus exposure and HLA in healthy donors. 13 Jbeta primers and 60 Vbeta primers were used for the PCR. Method: immunoSEQ multiplex PCR; TCRdb's copy keeps in-frame clones and lacks some. This sample has 200,000 to 250,000 clones, with 77% found just once. V lost 7 bases to trimming and J lost 1 base, with 13 bases between them. CDR3 length equals 13 residues. The germline CDR1 and CDR2 sequences are SQVTM and ANQGSEA. The V and J genes are TRBV29-1 and TRBJ1-1; possibly TRBD1 for D (6 bases). Sequenced: PBMCs. This clonotype originated in a woman in her fifties or sixties in good health and CMV-seropositive. This CDR3 reads CSATGYANTEAFF. The CDR3 nucleotides are TGCAGCGCCACAGGGTACGCGAACACTGAAGCTTTCTTT.